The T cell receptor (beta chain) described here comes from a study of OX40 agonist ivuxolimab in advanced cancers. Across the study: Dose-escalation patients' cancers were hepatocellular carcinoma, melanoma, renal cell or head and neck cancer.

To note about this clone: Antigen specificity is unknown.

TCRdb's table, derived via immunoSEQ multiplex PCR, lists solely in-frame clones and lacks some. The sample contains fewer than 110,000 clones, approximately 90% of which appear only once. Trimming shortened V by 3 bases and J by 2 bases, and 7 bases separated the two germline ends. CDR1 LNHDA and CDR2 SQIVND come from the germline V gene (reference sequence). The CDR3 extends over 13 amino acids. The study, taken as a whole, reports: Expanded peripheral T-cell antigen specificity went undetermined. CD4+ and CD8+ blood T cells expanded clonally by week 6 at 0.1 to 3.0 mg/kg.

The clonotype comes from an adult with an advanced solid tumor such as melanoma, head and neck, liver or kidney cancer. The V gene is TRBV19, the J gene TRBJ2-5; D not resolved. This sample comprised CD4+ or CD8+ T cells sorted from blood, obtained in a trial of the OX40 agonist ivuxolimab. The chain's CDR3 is CASSIGVQETQYF. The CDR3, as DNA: TGTGCCAGTAGTATTGGGGTTCAAGAGACCCAGTACTTC.